These T cell receptor beta chains were read from a single sample in a study of CD8+CD57+ T cells in acquired aplastic anemia. In TCRdb, the reads were re-called with MiXCR into one record per CDR3 protein. The data show 150,000 to 200,000 distinct CDR3 sequences, roughly 45% seen once. The material sequenced was sorted CD4+, CD8+, or CD8+CD57+ T cells (not recorded which) from PBMCs. The receptors shown here come from a human donor with aplastic anemia. Both conserved end residues are part of each CDR3.

CDR3 protein	V gene
CASSLGYSYEQYF	TRBV7-2
CSGGRKEDTQYF	TRBV29-1
CASSIYPGGTGELFF	TRBV19
CSVKPTGTGYEQYF	TRBV29-1
CASSLFPSDEQFF	TRBV7-2
CASLVWSDRGVKDTEAFF	TRBV12-3/TRBV12-4
CASKSSGSRRDTQYF	TRBV2
CASNRREGNEQFF	TRBV2
CASSRTTWGQFF	TRBV6-2/TRBV6-3
CASSFLLDRINQPQHF	TRBV12-3/TRBV12-4
CASSYGGVRGTDTQYF	TRBV6-2/TRBV6-3
CASSLAGASGYTF	TRBV5-1